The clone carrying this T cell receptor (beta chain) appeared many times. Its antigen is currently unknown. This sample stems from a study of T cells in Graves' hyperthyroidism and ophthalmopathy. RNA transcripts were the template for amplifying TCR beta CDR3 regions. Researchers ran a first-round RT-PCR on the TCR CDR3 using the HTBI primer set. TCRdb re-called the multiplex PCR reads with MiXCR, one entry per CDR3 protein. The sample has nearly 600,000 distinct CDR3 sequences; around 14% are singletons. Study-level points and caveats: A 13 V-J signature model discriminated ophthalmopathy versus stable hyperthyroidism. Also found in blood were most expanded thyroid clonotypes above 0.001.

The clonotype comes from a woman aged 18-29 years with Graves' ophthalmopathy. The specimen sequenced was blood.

CDR3 amino acids: CASGRNQPQHF. The DNA of the CDR3 is TGTGCCAGCGGCCGGAATCAGCCCCAGCATTTT. The chain carries TRBV27 and TRBJ1-5; D remains unclear. The V gene's germline CDR1 is MNHEY and CDR2 SMNVEV (reference sequence). V was shortened by 8 bases and J by 4 bases, with 6 bases between the two germline ends. This CDR3 has 11 residues.